This TCR beta chain derives from a study of T cell responses to AZD1222 COVID-19 vaccine. About the study: Recipients boosted at about 4 weeks or about 12 weeks are pooled. The study, taken as a whole, reports: Donors, mostly white British, included more females; clonal diversity was possibly underestimated. After two AZD1222 doses, spike-specific TCR breadth and depth rose versus day 0. Baseline seropositivity occurred in only a handful of AZD1222 recipients.

Trimming took 2 bases from V and 2 from J; bases not matched to a gene: 6. Germline V gene data show CDR1 as SGHDN and CDR2 as FVKESK. The CDR3 length is 18 residues. Profiled with immunoSEQ multiplex PCR; TCRdb holds only in-frame clones, not every one. The sample records some 170,000 clones, 85% to 90% being singletons. Notes on this clone: Antigen: not known.

Specimen: peripheral blood, collected on day 0 of AZD1222 vaccination. The sequence was collected from an adult in good health. This rearrangement joins TRBV14 to TRBJ2-2; 12 positions agree with TRBD2. CDR3 DNA sequence: TGTGCCAGCAGCCAACTTCTCGGACTAGCGGGAAACACCGGGGAGCTGTTTTTT. Its translation: CASSQLLGLAGNTGELFF.